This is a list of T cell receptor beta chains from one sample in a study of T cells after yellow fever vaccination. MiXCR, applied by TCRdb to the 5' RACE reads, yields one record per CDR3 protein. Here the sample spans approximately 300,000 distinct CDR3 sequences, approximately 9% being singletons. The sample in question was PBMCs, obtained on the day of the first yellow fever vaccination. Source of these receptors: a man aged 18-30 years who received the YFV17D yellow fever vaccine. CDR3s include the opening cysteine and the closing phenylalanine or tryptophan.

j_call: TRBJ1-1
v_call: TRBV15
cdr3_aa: CATSRDRADSRAFF

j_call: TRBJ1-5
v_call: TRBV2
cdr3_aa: CASSEAAGRGQPQHF

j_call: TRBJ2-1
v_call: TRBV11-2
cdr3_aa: CASSFAGSNEQFF

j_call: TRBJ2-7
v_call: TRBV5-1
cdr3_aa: CASSGTSPSSYEQYF

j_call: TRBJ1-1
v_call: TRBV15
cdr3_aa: CASGEGRFLTEAFF

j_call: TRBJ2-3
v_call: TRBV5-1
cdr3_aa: CASSRTGTPDTQYF

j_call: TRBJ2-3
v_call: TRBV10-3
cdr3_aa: CAITMSGGAKDTQYF

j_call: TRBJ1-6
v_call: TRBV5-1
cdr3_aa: CASSLVEDLNSPLHF

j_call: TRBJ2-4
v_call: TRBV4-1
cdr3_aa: CASSPPGRGGDIQYF

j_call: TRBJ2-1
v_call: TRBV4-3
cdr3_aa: CASSQDHPGQGNEQFF

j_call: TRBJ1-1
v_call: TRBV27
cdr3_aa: CASSDSWGTNTEAFF

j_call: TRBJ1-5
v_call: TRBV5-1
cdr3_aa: CASSPSTGTNQPQHF

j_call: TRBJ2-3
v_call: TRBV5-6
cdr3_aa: CASSLGRLAGPRPDTQYF

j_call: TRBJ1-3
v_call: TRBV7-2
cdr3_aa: CASSLDHGSGNTIYF

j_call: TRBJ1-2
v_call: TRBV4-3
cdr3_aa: CASSQTAGTGSYGYTF

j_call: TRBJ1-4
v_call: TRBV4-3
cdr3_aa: CASSQVGRGTNEKLFF

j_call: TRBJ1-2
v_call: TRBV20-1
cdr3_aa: CSARDSTRMGGYTF

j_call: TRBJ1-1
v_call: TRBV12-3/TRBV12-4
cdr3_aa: CASSFRWDTEAFF

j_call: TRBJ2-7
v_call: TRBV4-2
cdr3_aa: CASSARGISSYEQYF

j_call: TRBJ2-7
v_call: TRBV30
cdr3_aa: CAWRLNNFYEQYF

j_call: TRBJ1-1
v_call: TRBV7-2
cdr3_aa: CASSSQSNTEAFF

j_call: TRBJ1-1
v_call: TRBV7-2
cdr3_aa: CASSFTGMNTEAFF

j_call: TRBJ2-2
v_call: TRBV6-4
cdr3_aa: CASSDQPGHTGELFF

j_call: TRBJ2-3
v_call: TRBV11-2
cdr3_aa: CASSREGRGGTPATDTQYF

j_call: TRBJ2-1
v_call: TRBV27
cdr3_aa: CASSPLRSGNEQFF

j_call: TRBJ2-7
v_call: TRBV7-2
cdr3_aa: CASSLRGGGAYEQYF

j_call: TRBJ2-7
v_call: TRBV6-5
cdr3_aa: CASSYSAGREQYF

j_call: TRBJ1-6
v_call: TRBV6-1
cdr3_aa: CASRRTARSYNSPLHF

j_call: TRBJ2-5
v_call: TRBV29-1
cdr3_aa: CSATRGSAGETQYF

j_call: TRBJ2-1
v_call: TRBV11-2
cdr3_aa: CASSPGPGTEVNNEQFF